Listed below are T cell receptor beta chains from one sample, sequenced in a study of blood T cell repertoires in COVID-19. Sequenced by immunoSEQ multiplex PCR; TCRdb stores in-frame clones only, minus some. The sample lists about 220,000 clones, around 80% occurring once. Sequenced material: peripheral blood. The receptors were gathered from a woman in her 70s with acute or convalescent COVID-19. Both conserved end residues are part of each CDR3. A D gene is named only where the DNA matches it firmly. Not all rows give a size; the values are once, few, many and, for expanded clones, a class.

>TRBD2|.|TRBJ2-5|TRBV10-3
TGTGCCATCAGTGACCCTACTAGCGGGGGTAAAGAGACCCAGTACTTC
CAISDPTSGGKETQYF
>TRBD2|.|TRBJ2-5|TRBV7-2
TGTGCCAGCAGCTTAGCCGAGGCTAGCGGGGGGGTGACCTTCAAGACCCAGTACTTC
CASSLAEASGGVTFKTQYF
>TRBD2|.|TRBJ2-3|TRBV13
TGTGCCAGCAGCTTAGGAATTGGACTAGCGGCGACAGATACGCAGTATTTT
CASSLGIGLAATDTQYF
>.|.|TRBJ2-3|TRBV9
TGTGCCAGCAGCCCCTGGACTGGAAATAGGGCAGATACGCAGTATTTT
CASSPWTGNRADTQYF
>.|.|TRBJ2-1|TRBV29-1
TGCAGCGCCTCCTGGACAGTCAACAATGAGCAGTTCTTC
CSASWTVNNEQFF
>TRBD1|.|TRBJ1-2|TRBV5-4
TGTGCCAGCAGTACCGGGACAGGGTTCGGCTACACCTTC
CASSTGTGFGYTF
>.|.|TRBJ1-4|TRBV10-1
TGCGCCAGCAGTGTTTTCAGCGGGGAATCTAATGAAAAACTGTTTTTT
CASSVFSGESNEKLFF
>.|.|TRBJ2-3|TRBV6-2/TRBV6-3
TGTGCCAGCAGTTACCGGGACTCCCATGCCGCTACACAGTATTTT
CASSYRDSHAATQYF
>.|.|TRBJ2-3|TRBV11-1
TGTGCCAGCAGCTTAGGTGCGGATACGCAGTATTTT
CASSLGADTQYF
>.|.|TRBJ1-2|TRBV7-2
TGTGCCAGCAGCTTAGGGTCAGGGAACTATGGCTACACCTTC
CASSLGSGNYGYTF
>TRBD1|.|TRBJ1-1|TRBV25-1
TGTGCCAGCAGCGGGGGACAGGGGGCCCTCTGGGGGGACACTGAAGCTTTCTTT
CASSGGQGALWGDTEAFF
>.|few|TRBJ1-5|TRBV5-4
TGTGCCAGCAGCTTGGACGGGATTGGCAATCAGCCCCAGCATTTT
CASSLDGIGNQPQHF
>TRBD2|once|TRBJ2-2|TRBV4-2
TGTGCCAGCACCCGGGGGGGATCCACCGGGGAGCTGTTTTTT
CASTRGGSTGELFF
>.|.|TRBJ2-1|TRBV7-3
TGTGCCAGCAGCTTAAAGGGGTCGGGACTGGCATACAATGAGCAGTTCTTC
CASSLKGSGLAYNEQFF
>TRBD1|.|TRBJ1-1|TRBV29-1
TGCAGCGTTGGAAGGAACGCGGAGGGACAGGTGAATTTT
CSVGRNAEGQVNF
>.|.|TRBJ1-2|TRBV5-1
TGCGCCAGCAGCGGCCTTACAGGGAATGGCTACACCTTC
CASSGLTGNGYTF
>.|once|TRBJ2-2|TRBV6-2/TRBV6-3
TGTGCCAGCAGTTACAGCAGACTATTCACCGGGGAGCTGTTTTTT
CASSYSRLFTGELFF
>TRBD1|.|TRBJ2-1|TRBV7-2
TGTGCCAGCAGCTTAGTGAGGGGACAGAGCTATGAGCAGTTCTTC
CASSLVRGQSYEQFF
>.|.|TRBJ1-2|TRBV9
TGTGCCAGCAGCCCCAACGCGGGCTACGACTATGGCTACACCTTC
CASSPNAGYDYGYTF
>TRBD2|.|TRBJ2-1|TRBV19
TGTGCCAGTAGTATAGAATCCCTAGCGGGGGACTTCTACAATGAGCAGTTCTTC
CASSIESLAGDFYNEQFF
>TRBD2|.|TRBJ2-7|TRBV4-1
TGCGCCAGCAGCCGACGACTAGCGGGGGGGTTGGGTAACGAGCAGTACTTC
CASSRRLAGGLGNEQYF
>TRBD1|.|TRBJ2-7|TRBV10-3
TGTGCCATCAGTGCGGACAGGCTCTACGAGCAGTACTTC
CAISADRLYEQYF
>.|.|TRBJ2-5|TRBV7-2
TGTGCCAGCAGCTTAGCGCCAGTGAAGGAGACCCAGTACTTC
CASSLAPVKETQYF
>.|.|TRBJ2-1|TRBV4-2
TGTGCCAGCAGCCTGGGACTCAGCTCCTACAATGAGCAGTTCTTC
CASSLGLSSYNEQFF
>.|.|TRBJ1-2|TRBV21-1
TGTGCCAGCATCGACGGACAGCCGAGTCTGGGCTACACCTTC
CASIDGQPSLGYTF
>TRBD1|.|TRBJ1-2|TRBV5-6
TGTGCCAGCAGCTTGGGGGGACAGGTGAACTATGGCTACACCTTC
CASSLGGQVNYGYTF
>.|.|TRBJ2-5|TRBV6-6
TGTGCCAGCAGTTACCAGTTCCAAGAGACCCAGTACTTC
CASSYQFQETQYF
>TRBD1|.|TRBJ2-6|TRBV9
TGTGCCAGCAGCCCTCGACAGGGAACCCCTGGGGCCAACGTCCTGACTTTC
CASSPRQGTPGANVLTF
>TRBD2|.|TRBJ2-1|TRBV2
TGTGCCAGCAAATCGAGAAGCGGGGGGGTCAGCAATGAGCAGTTCTTC
CASKSRSGGVSNEQFF
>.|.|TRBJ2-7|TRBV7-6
TGTGCCAGCAGCTCAAACCAGGGTTACGAGCAGTACTTC
CASSSNQGYEQYF
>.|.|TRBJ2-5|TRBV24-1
TGTGCCACCAGTGATCCAGGGGTCGGAGAGACCCAGTACTTC
CATSDPGVGETQYF
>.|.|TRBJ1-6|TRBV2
TGTGCCAGCAGTCTATCCCAAGGGGGTAATTCACCCCTCCACTTT
CASSLSQGGNSPLHF
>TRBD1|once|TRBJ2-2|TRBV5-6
TGTGCCAGCAGCCTGGATTGGACAGGGGCAGCCGGGGAGCTGTTTTTT
CASSLDWTGAAGELFF
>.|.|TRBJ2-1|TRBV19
TGTGCCAGTAGTATCGCACTTTCTAATGAGCAGTTCTTC
CASSIALSNEQFF
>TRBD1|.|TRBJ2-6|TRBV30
TGTGCCTGGAGTGTAAATGGACAGGGTGCTGGGGCCAACGTCCTGACTTTC
CAWSVNGQGAGANVLTF
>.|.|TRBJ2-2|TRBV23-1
TGCGCCAGCAGTCTTAAAAAGGGAGGATTGAACACCGGGGAGCTGTTTTTT
CASSLKKGGLNTGELFF
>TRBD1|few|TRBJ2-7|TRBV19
TGTGCCAGTAGCAAGAACACAGGGGTCGGGAACGAGCAGTACTTC
CASSKNTGVGNEQYF
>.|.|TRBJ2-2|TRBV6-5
TGTGCCAGCAGTTACTCGGCGGGGCCTGAAGTCGGGGAGCTGTTTTTT
CASSYSAGPEVGELFF
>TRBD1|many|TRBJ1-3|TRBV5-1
TGCGCCAGCAGCGACGACCGGGACAGGGGTGGAAACACCATATATTTT
CASSDDRDRGGNTIYF
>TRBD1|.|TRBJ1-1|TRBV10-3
TGTGCCATCAAAACCGGGACAGGGGGCACTGAAGCTTTCTTT
CAIKTGTGGTEAFF
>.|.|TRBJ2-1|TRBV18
TGTGCCAGCTCACCATCGGACAGCTACAATGAGCAGTTCTTC
CASSPSDSYNEQFF
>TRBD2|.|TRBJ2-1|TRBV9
TGTGCCAGCAGCGTATCTAGCGGCCAGCAGTTCTTC
CASSVSSGQQFF
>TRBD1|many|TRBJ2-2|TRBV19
TGTGCCAGTAGCCCGGGACAGGTAATGGCCGGGGAGCTGTTTTTT
CASSPGQVMAGELFF
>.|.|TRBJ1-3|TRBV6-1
TGTGCCAGCAGTGACCCACGAAAGAGCTCTGGAAACACCATATATTTT
CASSDPRKSSGNTIYF
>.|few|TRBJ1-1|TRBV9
TGTGCCAGCAGCGTATACCCGACACCTAACACTGAAGCTTTCTTT
CASSVYPTPNTEAFF
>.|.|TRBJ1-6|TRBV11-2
TGTGCCAGCAGCCTTGACTGGAGTTCACCCCTCCACTTT
CASSLDWSSPLHF
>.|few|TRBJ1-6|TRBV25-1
TGTGCCAGCAGTGGGGGGGGTTCCTATAATTCACCCCTCCACTTT
CASSGGGSYNSPLHF
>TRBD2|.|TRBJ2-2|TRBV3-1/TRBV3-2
TGTGCCAGCAGCCAGGGCGGGGGAGTCGGGGAGCTGTTTTTT
CASSQGGGVGELFF
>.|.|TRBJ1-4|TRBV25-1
TGTGCCAGCAGTGAATCGGAGAGTTATAATGAAAAACTGTTTTTT
CASSESESYNEKLFF
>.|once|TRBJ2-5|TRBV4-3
TGCGCCAGCAGCCAAATGGGACCTGGGGGGGAGACCCAGTACTTC
CASSQMGPGGETQYF
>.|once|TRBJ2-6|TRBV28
TGTGCCAGCAGTTTTTCCCATTCTGGGGCCAACGTCCTGACTTTC
CASSFSHSGANVLTF
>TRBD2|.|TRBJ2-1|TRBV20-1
TGCAGTGCTAGTCGTCTAGCGGGTTTGAATGAGCAGTTCTTC
CSASRLAGLNEQFF
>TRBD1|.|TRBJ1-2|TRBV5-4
TGTGCCAGCAGCTTGCCGGGACAGGGTGAAGACTATGGCTACACCTTC
CASSLPGQGEDYGYTF
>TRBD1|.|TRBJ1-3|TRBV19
TGTGCCAGTAGGGGACCGGGACAGGGAAGATCTGGAAACACCATATATTTT
CASRGPGQGRSGNTIYF